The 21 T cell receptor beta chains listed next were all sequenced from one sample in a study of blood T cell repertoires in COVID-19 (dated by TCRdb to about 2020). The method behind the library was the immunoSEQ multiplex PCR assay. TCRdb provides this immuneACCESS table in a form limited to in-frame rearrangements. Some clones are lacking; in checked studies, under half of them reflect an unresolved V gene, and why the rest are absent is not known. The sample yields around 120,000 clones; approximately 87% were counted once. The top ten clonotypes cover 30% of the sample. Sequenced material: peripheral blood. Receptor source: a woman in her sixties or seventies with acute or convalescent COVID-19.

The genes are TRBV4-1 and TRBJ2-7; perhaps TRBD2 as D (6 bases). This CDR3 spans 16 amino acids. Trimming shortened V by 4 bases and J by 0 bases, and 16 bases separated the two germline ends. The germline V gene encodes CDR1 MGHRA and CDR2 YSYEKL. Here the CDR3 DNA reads TGCGCCAGCAGCCCTGGGGGGTTTGGGGTCTCCTACGAGCAGTACTTC. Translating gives CASSPGGFGVSYEQYF.

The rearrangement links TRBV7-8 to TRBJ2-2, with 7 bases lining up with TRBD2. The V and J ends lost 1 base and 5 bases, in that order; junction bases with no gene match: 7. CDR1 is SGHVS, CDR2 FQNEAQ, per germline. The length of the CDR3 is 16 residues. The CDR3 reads CASSLDLGGSTGELFF. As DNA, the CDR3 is TGTGCCAGCAGCTTAGATCTCGGGGGGAGTACCGGGGAGCTGTTTTTT.

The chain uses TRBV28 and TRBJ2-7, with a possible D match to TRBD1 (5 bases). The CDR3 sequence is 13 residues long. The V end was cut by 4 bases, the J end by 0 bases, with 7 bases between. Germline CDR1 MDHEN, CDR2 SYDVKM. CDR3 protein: CASSSGFSYEQYF. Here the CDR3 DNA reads TGTGCCAGCAGTTCAGGGTTCTCCTACGAGCAGTACTTC.

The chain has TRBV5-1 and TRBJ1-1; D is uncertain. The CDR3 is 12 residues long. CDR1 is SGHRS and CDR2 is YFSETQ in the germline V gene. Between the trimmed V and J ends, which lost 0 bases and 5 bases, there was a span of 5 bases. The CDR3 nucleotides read TGCGCCAGCAGCTTGGGGAGGACTGAAGCTTTCTTT. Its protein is CASSLGRTEAFF.

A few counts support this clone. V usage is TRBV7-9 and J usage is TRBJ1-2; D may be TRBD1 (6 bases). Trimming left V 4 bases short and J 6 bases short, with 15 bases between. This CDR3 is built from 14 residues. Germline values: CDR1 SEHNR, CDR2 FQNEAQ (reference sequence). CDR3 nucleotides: TGTGCCAGCAGCTCCTCAGGGGCAAGGGATGGCTACACCTTC. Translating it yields CASSSSGARDGYTF.

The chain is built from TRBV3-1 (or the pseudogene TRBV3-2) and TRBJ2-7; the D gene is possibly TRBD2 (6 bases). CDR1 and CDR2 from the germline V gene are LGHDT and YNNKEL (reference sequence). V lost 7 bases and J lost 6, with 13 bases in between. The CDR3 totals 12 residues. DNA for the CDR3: TGTGCCAGCACCTACGGGACTTCCGAGCAGTACTTC. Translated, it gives CASTYGTSEQYF.

CDR3 residues: CASSQEWTGLNYGYTF. The CDR3 bases are TGCGCCAGCAGCCAAGAATGGACAGGCCTTAACTATGGCTACACCTTC. V gene TRBV4-1 combines with J gene TRBJ1-2; 7 bases are a match to TRBD1. The CDR3 length is 16 residues. CDR1 and CDR2 from the germline V gene are MGHRA and YSYEKL. V was pared by 0 bases and J by 1 base, with 5 bases of the junction left unmatched.

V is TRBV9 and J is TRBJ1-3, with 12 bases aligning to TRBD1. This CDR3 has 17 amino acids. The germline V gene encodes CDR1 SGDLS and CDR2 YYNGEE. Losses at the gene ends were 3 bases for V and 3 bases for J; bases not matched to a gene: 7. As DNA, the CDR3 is TGTGCCAGCAGCGCGGGACAGGGGGCGGCAAGTGGAAACACCATATATTTT. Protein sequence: CASSAGQGAASGNTIYF.

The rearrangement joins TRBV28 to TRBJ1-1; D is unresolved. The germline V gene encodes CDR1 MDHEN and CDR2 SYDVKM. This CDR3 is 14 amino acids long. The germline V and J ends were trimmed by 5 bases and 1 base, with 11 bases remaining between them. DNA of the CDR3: TGTGCCAGCAGTATAGCCGTAGCGAACACTGAAGCTTTCTTT. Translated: CASSIAVANTEAFF.

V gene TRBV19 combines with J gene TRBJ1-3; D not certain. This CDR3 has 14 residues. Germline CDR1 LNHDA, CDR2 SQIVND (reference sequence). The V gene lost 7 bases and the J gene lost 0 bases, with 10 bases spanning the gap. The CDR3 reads CASKPLSSGNTIYF. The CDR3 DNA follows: TGTGCCAGTAAACCTCTTAGCTCTGGAAACACCATATATTTT.

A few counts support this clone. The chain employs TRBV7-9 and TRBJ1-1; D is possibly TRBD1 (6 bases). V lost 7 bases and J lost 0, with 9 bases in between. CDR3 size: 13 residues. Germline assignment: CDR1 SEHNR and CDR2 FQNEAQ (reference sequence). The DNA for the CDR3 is TGTGCCAGCACCTCAGGGGTGAACACTGAAGCTTTCTTT. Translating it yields CASTSGVNTEAFF.

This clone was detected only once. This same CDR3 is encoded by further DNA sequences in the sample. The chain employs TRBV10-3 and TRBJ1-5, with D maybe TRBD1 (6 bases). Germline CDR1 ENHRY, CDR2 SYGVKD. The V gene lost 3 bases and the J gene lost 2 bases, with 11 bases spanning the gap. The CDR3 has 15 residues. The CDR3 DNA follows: TGTGCCATCAGTGATCAAGGGGGGGGCAATCAGCCCCAGCATTTT. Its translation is CAISDQGGGNQPQHF.

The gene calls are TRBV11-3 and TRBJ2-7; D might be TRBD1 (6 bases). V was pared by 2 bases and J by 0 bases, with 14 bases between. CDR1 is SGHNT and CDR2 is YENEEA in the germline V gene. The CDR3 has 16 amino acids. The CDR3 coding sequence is TGTGCCAGCAGCTTAAGGGGGACGGACCCCTCCTACGAGCAGTACTTC. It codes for CASSLRGTDPSYEQYF.

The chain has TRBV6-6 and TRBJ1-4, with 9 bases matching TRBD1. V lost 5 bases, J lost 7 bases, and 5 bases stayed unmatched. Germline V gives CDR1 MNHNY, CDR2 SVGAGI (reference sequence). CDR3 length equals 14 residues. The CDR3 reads CASSQDRGAEKLFF. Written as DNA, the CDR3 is TGTGCCAGCAGTCAGGACAGGGGTGCTGAAAAACTGTTTTTT.

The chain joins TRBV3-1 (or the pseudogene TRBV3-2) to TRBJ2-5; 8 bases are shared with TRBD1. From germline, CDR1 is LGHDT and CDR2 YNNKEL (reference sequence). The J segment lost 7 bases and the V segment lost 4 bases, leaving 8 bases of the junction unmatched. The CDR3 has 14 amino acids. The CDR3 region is CASSPPDRAGTQYF. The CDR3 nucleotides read TGTGCCAGCAGCCCCCCGGACAGGGCTGGGACCCAGTACTTC.

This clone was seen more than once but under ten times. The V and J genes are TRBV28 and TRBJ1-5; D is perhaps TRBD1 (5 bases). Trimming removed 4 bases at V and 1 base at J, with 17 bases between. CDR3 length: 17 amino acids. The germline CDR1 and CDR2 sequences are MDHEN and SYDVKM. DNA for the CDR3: TGTGCCAGCAGTTCCACCCTGGGGCTCTCCAGCAATCAGCCCCAGCATTTT. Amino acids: CASSSTLGLSSNQPQHF.

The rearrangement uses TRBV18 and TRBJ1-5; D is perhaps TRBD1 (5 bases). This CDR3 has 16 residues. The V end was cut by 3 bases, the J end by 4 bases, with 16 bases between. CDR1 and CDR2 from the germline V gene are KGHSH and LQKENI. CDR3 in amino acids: CASSPGRETGNQPQHF. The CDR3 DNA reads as TGTGCCAGCTCACCCGGCAGGGAAACTGGGAATCAGCCCCAGCATTTT.

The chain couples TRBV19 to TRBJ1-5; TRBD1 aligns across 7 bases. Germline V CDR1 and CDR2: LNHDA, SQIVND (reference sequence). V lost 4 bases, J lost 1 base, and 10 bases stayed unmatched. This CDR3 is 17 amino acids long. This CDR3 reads CASSNRQGVGSNQPQHF. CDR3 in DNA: TGTGCCAGTAGTAATCGACAGGGAGTGGGGAGCAATCAGCCCCAGCATTTT.

The CDR3 loop reads CASSADRGETQYF. The CDR3 DNA sequence: TGTGCCAGCTCGGCCGACAGGGGGGAGACCCAGTACTTC. The V call is TRBV5-8, the J call TRBJ2-5, with TRBD1 matching over 9 bases. The ends lost 7 bases at V and 5 bases at J; junction bases unmatched: 6. The V gene's germline CDR1 is SGHTS and CDR2 YDEGEE. This CDR3 is 13 amino acids long.

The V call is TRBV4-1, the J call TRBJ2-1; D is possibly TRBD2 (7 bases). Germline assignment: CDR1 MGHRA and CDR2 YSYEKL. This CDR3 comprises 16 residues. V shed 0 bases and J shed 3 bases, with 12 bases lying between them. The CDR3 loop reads CASSQEGGAVYNEQFF. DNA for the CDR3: TGCGCCAGCAGCCAAGAGGGGGGGGCGGTCTACAATGAGCAGTTCTTC.

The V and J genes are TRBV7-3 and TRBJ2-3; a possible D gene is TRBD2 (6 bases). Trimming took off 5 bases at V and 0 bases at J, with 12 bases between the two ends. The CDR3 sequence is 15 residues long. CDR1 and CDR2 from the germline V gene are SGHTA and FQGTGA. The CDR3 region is CASSRRGTSTDTQYF. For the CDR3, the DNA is TGTGCCAGCAGCAGACGGGGGACCAGCACAGATACGCAGTATTTT.